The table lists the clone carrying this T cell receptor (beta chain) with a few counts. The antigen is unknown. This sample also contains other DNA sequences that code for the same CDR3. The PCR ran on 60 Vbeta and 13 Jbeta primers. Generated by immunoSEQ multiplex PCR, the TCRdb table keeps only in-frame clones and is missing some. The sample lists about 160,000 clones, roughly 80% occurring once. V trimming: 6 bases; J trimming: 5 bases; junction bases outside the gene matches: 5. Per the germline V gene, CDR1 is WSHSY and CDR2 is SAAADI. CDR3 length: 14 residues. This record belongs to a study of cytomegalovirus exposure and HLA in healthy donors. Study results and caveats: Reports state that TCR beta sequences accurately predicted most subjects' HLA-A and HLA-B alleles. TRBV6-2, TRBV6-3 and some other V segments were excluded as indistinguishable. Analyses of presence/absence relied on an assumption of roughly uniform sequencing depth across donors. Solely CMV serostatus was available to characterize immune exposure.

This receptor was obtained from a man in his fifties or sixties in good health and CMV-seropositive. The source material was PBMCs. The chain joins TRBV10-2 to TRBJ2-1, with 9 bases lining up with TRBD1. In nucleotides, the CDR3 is TGCGCCAGCAGAGGGGGACAGGGTAACAATGAGCAGTTCTTC. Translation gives CASRGGQGNNEQFF.